This paragraph covers one T cell receptor beta chain sequence. Many counts were recorded for this clonotype. The target of this receptor is not known. No much larger clonotype is one base removed from it; base qualities were not supplied. What the time point label conveys for this sample: day 60 (about 2 months) after transplantation. The sample's treatment or condition label, in plain terms: allogeneic hematopoietic cell transplantation with graft depleted of TCRalphabeta T cells and CD19 B cells. Transplant recipients were children who received TCRalphabeta/CD19-depleted allogeneic hematopoietic cell grafts. Via the germline V gene, CDR1 is KGHDR and CDR2 SFDVKD. Counted from cysteine to phenylalanine, this CDR3 has 14 amino acids. The CDR3 DNA has 42 bases and is translated from base 1. V is clipped by 4 bases and J by 0 bases, and the sequence between their germline boundaries is 7 bases long. This specimen belongs to a study of T-cell reconstitution after alpha-beta-depleted transplantation in children (dated by TCRdb to about 2016). Some background on the complete study: Using TCR repertoire profiling, the study followed T-cell immune reconstitution in a quantitative way in children after TCRalphabeta/CD19-depleted allogeneic hematopoietic cell transplantation.

Paper-wide results and their limitations: Apparently early alphabetaT-cell count recovery about two months after transplant reportedly relied on only several hundred rapidly expanded clones derived from non-depleted graft cells. Over subsequent months, a decline in hyperexpanded clone frequencies was noted, and after one year, T-cell counts and TCRbeta diversity were mostly ascribed to newly produced T cells. The high TCRbeta diversity at day 60 in some patients was ascribed to recipient T cells and intrathymic progenitors that had survived conditioning.

The protocol used for the library was PCR. TCRdb lists the instrument as Illumina HiSeq 2500. TCR library preparation used molecular barcoding, with unique molecular identifiers applied to normalize quantification of the TCRbeta repertoire. Using fastp at Q25 and MiXCR, TCRdb reprocessed the public reads and kept productive beta chains. Every entry covers one CDR3 protein and lists the most common genes and DNA from its rows. For this sample there are 100,000 or so distinct CDR3 sequences; 4.5% to 7.5% appear just once. The ten largest clones represent about 6.1% of the sample. The chain employs TRBV24-1 and TRBJ2-3; no D gene call is confident. This TCR was sampled from a female patient between 2 and 15 years old who had a stem cell transplant for Fanconi anemia, so the T cells may come from the graft donor. The sequences come from PBMCs, mostly from graft donor cells, collected 60 days after TCRalphabeta/CD19-depleted stem cell transplant. The CDR3 region reads CATSDPRSTDTQYF. Read as DNA, the sequence is TGTGCCACCAGTGACCCGAGAAGCACAGATACGCAGTATTTT.